This T cell receptor beta chain derives from a study of identifying expanded T cells in peripheral blood. General study findings and limits: Over two and four weeks, about 15 and 19 clones changed, versus approximately 1.1 between replicates. Two-week clone count variance significantly increased as total template count grew.

Collection occurred without any documented infections or immune events in donors. Assay used: immunoSEQ multiplex PCR; TCRdb lists only in-frame clones, some missing. The sample yields about 52,000 clones, around 82% seen once. Trimming cost V 1 base and J 1 base, with 8 bases left between them. Germline lookup yields CDR1 SGHDT and CDR2 YYEEEE. This CDR3 comprises 14 residues. Turning to this clone: What it recognizes is unknown.

The source of this sequence is a person aged 18 to 70 in good health. V usage is TRBV5-6 and J usage is TRBJ1-1, with D unresolved. Specimen: blood. In DNA, the CDR3 is TGTGCCAGCAGCTTGTACGGGCCGAACACTGAAGCTTTCTTT. Its translation is CASSLYGPNTEAFF.